The 13 T cell receptor beta chains below were found in one sample sequenced in a study of cytomegalovirus exposure and HLA in healthy donors. The PCR had 60 Vbeta and 13 Jbeta primers. The assay was immunoSEQ multiplex PCR, and TCRdb's table has in-frame clones only and misses some. Among around 100,000 clones, around 80% were seen once, and the ten largest hold approximately 4.8%. The sample comprised PBMCs. These receptors came from a male donor in good health and CMV-seropositive.

The DNA for the CDR3 is TGTGCCAGCTCACCACCAGGGGGATGGGACTATGGCTACACCTTC. Translating gives CASSPPGGWDYGYTF. V is TRBV18 and J is TRBJ1-2, with D perhaps matching TRBD1 (6 bases). CDR3 size: 15 residues. Per germline, CDR1 KGHSH and CDR2 LQKENI. Trimming cost V 0 bases and J 3 bases, with 11 bases left between them.

J is TRBJ2-3 and V is TRBV19; tentative D call: TRBD1 (6 bases). V was pared by 7 bases and J by 6 bases, with 23 bases between. The length of the CDR3 is 16 residues. CDR1 is LNHDA and CDR2 is SQIVND in the germline V gene (reference sequence). The CDR3 loop is CASTPMGRGSADTQYF. CDR3 sequence (DNA): TGTGCCAGTACCCCTATGGGCAGGGGATCTGCGGATACGCAGTATTTT.

This chain links TRBV28 with TRBJ2-5; no definite D call. CDR3 length equals 16 residues. CDR1 MDHEN and CDR2 SYDVKM come from the germline V gene. The V end was cut by 5 bases, the J end by 1 base, with 17 bases between. The CDR3 spells CASSGRERWSQETQYF. The CDR3 coding sequence is TGTGCCAGCAGTGGCCGAGAGAGGTGGTCCCAAGAGACCCAGTACTTC. Based on the CDR3 plus reference TRBV28 and TRBJ2-5, the full variable domain is DVKVTQSSRYLVKRTGEKVFLECVQDMDHENMFWYRQDPGLGLRLIYFSYDVKMKEKGDIPEGYSVSREKKERFSLILESASTNQTSMYLCASSGRERWSQETQYFGPGTRLLVL.

This clone was counted a few times. V is TRBV5-8 and J is TRBJ2-7, with no clear D. There are 13 residues in the CDR3. V shed 3 bases and J shed 0 bases, with 7 bases lying between them. Germline loops: CDR1 SGHTS, CDR2 YDEGEE. The CDR3 nucleotides read TGTGCCAGCAGCTCTGGAGTCTCCTACGAGCAGTACTTC. This encodes CASSSGVSYEQYF.

V is TRBV2 and J is TRBJ1-5; possibly TRBD1 for D (6 bases). This CDR3 is 19 amino acids long. V lost 4 bases to trimming and J lost 0 bases, with 22 bases between them. CDR1 is SNHLY and CDR2 is FYNNEI in the germline V gene. CDR3 nucleotides: TGTGCCAGCAGTGTAGGCAGGGGAGAGGGATATAGTAGCAATCAGCCCCAGCATTTT. Its translation: CASSVGRGEGYSSNQPQHF.

This chain joins TRBV11-2 and TRBJ2-7, with TRBD2 matching over 8 bases. CDR1 is SGHAT, CDR2 FQNNGV, per germline. V was pared by 4 bases and J by 1 base, with 9 bases of the junction left unmatched. The CDR3 loop spans 16 amino acids. CDR3 nucleotides: TGTGCCAGCAGCTACCCTGTTAGCGGGATATCCTACGAGCAGTACTTC. The encoded protein is CASSYPVSGISYEQYF.

V gene TRBV2 combines with J gene TRBJ2-3; D perhaps matches TRBD1 (6 bases). V lost 3 bases to trimming and J lost 1 base, with 23 bases between them. From germline, CDR1 is SNHLY and CDR2 FYNNEI. There are 19 residues in the CDR3. The CDR3 region is CASSDSASRLGARTDTQYF. CDR3 DNA sequence: TGTGCCAGCAGTGATTCGGCGTCAAGGTTGGGGGCCCGCACAGATACGCAGTATTTT.

The CDR3 loop is CASRIRSGYSYEQYF. The CDR3 region has the DNA TGTGCCAGCAGGATTCGTAGCGGTTACTCCTACGAGCAGTACTTC. J is TRBJ2-7 and V is TRBV27; maybe TRBD2 (6 bases). The V and J ends lost 6 bases and 0 bases respectively, with 15 bases between them. Germline CDR1 and CDR2: MNHEY and SMNVEV (reference sequence). The CDR3 is made up of 15 amino acids.

The chain carries TRBV14 and TRBJ1-1; the D gene is possibly TRBD1 (5 bases). The CDR3 spans 14 residues. V was shortened by 4 bases and J by 4 bases, with 13 bases between the two germline ends. Germline CDR1 reads SGHDN; CDR2 reads FVKESK. The CDR3 bases are TGTGCCAGCAGCCTAAATCTCGGGGGCACTGAAGCTTTCTTT. Amino acid sequence: CASSLNLGGTEAFF.

The chain joins TRBV5-8 to TRBJ1-5; TRBD1 matches 7 bases. The CDR3 covers 13 residues. Losses at the gene ends were 4 bases for V and 4 bases for J; bases not matched to a gene: 2. In germline, CDR1 is SGHTS, CDR2 YDEGEE. CDR3 residues: CASSDRVNQPQHF. The CDR3 DNA reads TGTGCCAGCAGCGACAGGGTTAATCAGCCCCAGCATTTT.

This clone came up a few times. The CDR3 DNA reads as TGTGCCAGCAGCTTAGAAGCACAGCCCCAGCATTTT. As protein: CASSLEAQPQHF. The V call is TRBV7-2, the J call TRBJ1-5, with D uncertain. Germline values: CDR1 SGHTA, CDR2 FQGNSA. V lost 1 base and J lost 7, with 5 bases in between. CDR3 size: 12 residues.

CDR3 amino acids: CASSLTGVYNEQFF. Here the CDR3 DNA reads TGTGCCAGCAGCTTGACGGGGGTCTACAATGAGCAGTTCTTC. The chain is built from TRBV5-6 and TRBJ2-1; D may be TRBD2 (6 bases). The V end lost 1 base, the J end lost 3 bases, and 8 bases lay between the germline ends. This CDR3 has 14 residues. The germline V gene encodes CDR1 SGHDT and CDR2 YYEEEE. The variable domain in full, completed from reference TRBV5-6 and TRBJ2-1, reads DAGVTQSPTHLIKTRGQQVTLRCSPKSGHDTVSWYQQALGQGPQFIFQYYEEEERQRGNFPDRFSGHQFPNYSSELNVNALLLGDSALYLCASSLTGVYNEQFFGPGTRLTVL.

The rearrangement links TRBV5-4 to TRBJ2-1; TRBD2 aligns across 9 bases. The CDR3 contains 16 residues. The V gene end was trimmed by 0 bases and the J gene end by 5 bases; junction bases not matched to a gene: 6. CDR1 is SGHNT and CDR2 is YYREEE in the germline V gene (reference sequence). The CDR3 loop is CASSLAGIAGDNEQFF. The CDR3 DNA reads TGTGCCAGCAGCTTGGCCGGAATAGCGGGAGACAATGAGCAGTTCTTC.